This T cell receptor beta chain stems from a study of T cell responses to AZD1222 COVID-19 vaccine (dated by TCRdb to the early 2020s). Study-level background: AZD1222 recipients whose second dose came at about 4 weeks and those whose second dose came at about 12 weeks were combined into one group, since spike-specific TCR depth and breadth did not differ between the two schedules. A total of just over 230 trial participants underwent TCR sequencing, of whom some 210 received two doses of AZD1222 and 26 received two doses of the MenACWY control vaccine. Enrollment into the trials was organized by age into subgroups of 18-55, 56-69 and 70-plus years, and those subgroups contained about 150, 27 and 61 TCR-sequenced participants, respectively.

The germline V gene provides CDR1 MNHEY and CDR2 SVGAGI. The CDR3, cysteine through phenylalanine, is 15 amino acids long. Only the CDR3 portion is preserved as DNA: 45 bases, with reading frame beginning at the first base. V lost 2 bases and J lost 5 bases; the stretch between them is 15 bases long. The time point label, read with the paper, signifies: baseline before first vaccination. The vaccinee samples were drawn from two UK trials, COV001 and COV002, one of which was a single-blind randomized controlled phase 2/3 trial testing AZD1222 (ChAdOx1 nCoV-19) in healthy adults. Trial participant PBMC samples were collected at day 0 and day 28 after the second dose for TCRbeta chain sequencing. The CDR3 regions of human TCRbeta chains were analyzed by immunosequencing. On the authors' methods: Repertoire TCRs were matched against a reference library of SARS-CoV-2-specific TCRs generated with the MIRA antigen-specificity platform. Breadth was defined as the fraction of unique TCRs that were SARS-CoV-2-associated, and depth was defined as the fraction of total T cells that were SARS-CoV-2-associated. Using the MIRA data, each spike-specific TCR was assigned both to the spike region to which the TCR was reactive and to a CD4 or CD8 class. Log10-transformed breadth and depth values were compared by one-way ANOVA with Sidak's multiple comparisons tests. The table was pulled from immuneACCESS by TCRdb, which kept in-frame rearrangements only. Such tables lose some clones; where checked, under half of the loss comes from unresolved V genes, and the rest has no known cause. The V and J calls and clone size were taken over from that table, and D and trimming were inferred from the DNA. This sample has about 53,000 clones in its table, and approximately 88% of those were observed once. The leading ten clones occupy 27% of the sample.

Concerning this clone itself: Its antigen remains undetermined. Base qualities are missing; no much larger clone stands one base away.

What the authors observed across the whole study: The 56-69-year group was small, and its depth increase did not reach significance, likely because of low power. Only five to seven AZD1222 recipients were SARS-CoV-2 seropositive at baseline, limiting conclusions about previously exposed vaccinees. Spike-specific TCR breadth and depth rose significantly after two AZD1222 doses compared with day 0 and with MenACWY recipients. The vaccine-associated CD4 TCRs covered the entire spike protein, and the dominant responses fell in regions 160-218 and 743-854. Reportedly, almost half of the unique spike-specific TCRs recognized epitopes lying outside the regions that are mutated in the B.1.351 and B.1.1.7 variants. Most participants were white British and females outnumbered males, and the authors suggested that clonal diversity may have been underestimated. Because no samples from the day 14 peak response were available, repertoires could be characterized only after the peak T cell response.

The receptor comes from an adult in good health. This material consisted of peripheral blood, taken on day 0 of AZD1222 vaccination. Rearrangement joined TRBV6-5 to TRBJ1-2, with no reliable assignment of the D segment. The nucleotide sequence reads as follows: TGTGCCAGCAGTTACCCGTCGGAGGGAGAATATGGCTACACCTTC. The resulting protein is CASSYPSEGEYGYTF.